The T cell receptor beta chain under discussion was sequenced for a study of shared clonotypes between healthy human individuals. Whole-study context: Each donor's CD4 naive and CD4 memory cells filled three plates apiece, CD8 naive two, and CD8 memory one. Study results and limitations: Non-shared clonotypes had lower generation probabilities than those shared by all four donors. Donor scarcity curtailed the genetic and exposure-history diversity represented herein. A handful of donors had roughly 5% of their naive CD4 clonotypes in common.

CD45RO-negative, CCR7-selected cells formed the naive CD8 fraction, which excluded terminally differentiated effector memory CD45RA+ cells. Comments on this clone: Its target is unknown. Other DNA sequences in the same sample also yield this CDR3.

Assay: immunoSEQ multiplex PCR; the TCRdb copy retains only in-frame clones and omits some. Of about 2.1 million clones listed, about 93% were seen once; the top ten hold 1.5% to 2%. Trimming removed 5 bases at V and 0 bases at J, with 10 bases between. CDR1 is SEHNR and CDR2 is FQNEAQ in the germline V gene (reference sequence). The length of the CDR3 is 14 residues. This sequence originates from a young man in good health. Some clones in this sample may be carry-over from other donors' samples. Sequenced material: naive CD8+ T cells from PBMCs. The chain combines TRBV7-9 with TRBJ1-2, with D possibly being TRBD1 (6 bases). The DNA of the CDR3 is TGTGCCAGCAGCCCGACAGGCGCTAACTATGGCTACACCTTC. It specifies CASSPTGANYGYTF.